These T cell receptor beta chains were read from a single sample in a study of blood T cell repertoires in COVID-19. Assay used: immunoSEQ multiplex PCR; TCRdb lists only in-frame clones, some missing. The table lists around 140,000 clones, about 80% of them singletons. Sequencing was carried out using PBMCs or T cells enriched from blood (not recorded which). The receptors were gathered from a man aged 50 to 59 in a cohort exposed to, infected with or recovered from COVID-19 (not recorded which). Both conserved end residues are part of each CDR3. D genes are given only for firm matches. For some rows the clone size is stated as once, few or many, or as a class when expanded; others skip it.

>.|.|TRBV9|TRBJ2-7
TGTGCCAGCAGCGTAGGGTCCGGGTCCTACGAGCAGTACTTC
CASSVGSGSYEQYF
>.|.|TRBV19|TRBJ2-4
TGTGCCAGTAGCCTGACCGAGGATGCCAAAAACATTCAGTACTTC
CASSLTEDAKNIQYF
>.|.|TRBV5-4|TRBJ1-2
TGTGCCAGCAGCACCGGACGGGAAGGGGGCTACACCTTC
CASSTGREGGYTF
>.|TRBD2|TRBV18|TRBJ2-1
TGTGCCAGCTCACCTCCGGGACAGGGACCGGGACTAGCGGGAGCAGGATCCTACAATGAGCAGTTCTTC
CASSPPGQGPGLAGAGSYNEQFF
>.|.|TRBV3-1/TRBV3-2|TRBJ2-1
TGTGCCAGCAGCCAAGAGTTGTCGGGGAACGGTGAGCAGTTCTTC
CASSQELSGNGEQFF
>once|.|TRBV7-6|TRBJ1-4
TGTGCCAGCAGCTTACGGGCCCGGGGGGGAACTAATGAAAAACTGTTTTTT
CASSLRARGGTNEKLFF
>.|TRBD1|TRBV5-6|TRBJ2-7
TGTGCCAGCAGCTTCGGGACAGGGAGCTCCTACGAGCAGTACTTC
CASSFGTGSSYEQYF
>.|.|TRBV5-1|TRBJ1-1
TGCGCCAGCAGCTTGGAGATCCCCACGGGGACTGAAGCTTTCTTT
CASSLEIPTGTEAFF
>.|.|TRBV19|TRBJ2-6
TGTGCCAGTAGTATATCAGCAGGAGGTAGTCCTGGGGCCAACGTCCTGACTTTC
CASSISAGGSPGANVLTF
>.|TRBD2|TRBV5-1|TRBJ2-5
TGCGCCAGCAGTTTTACTGGGACTAGCGGCCCGGGGACCCAGTACTTC
CASSFTGTSGPGTQYF
>.|TRBD1|TRBV30|TRBJ2-7
TGTGCCTGGAGTTCCGGGACAGCCTACGAGCAGTACTTC
CAWSSGTAYEQYF
>.|.|TRBV5-6|TRBJ2-6
TGTGCCAGCAGCTACGGTAGCTCTGGGGCCAACGTCCTGACTTTC
CASSYGSSGANVLTF
>.|.|TRBV7-9|TRBJ2-2
TGTGCCAGCAGTCAAACAGGGAATACCGGGGAGCTGTTTTTT
CASSQTGNTGELFF
>.|.|TRBV19|TRBJ2-1
TGTGCCAGTACTCCGACGGGTGTTGCCGTAGGTTACAATGAGCAGTTCTTC
CASTPTGVAVGYNEQFF
>.|TRBD1|TRBV2|TRBJ1-1
TGTGCCAGCAACCAGGGGGTGAACACTGAAGCTTTCTTT
CASNQGVNTEAFF
>once|.|TRBV2|TRBJ1-4
TGTGCCAGCAGAATTCCCAGGAAGGGGGAAAAACTGTTTTTT
CASRIPRKGEKLFF
>.|TRBD1|TRBV10-3|TRBJ2-7
TGTGCCATCAGTGTTGGACAGGGGACTTCCTACGAGCAGTACTTC
CAISVGQGTSYEQYF
>.|TRBD1|TRBV5-4|TRBJ2-4
TGTGCCAGCAGCCGAGACAGGGGGCAAAACATTCAGTACTTC
CASSRDRGQNIQYF
>once|.|TRBV28|TRBJ2-5
TGTGCCAAGGCAGGGTGGTTCGGAGAGACCCAGTACTTC
CAKAGWFGETQYF
>.|.|TRBV6-5|TRBJ1-4
TGTGCCAGCAGTTCCAGTGGGGGGAATGAAAAACTGTTTTTT
CASSSSGGNEKLFF
>.|TRBD2|TRBV19|TRBJ2-5
TGTGCCAGTAGTACATCCGGCCTAGCGGCAGAGACCCAGTACTTC
CASSTSGLAAETQYF
>.|.|TRBV18|TRBJ2-5
TGTGCCAGCTCACCGAGGGCAGGGGCCGAGACCCAGTACTTC
CASSPRAGAETQYF